Presented here are 29 T cell receptor beta chains from one specimen sequenced in a study of T cells after yellow fever vaccination. MiXCR, run by TCRdb on the 5' RACE reads, gives a single entry per CDR3 protein. In the table there are 300,000 to 350,000 distinct CDR3 sequences, 8.1% of which are singletons. The sample here was PBMCs, taken roughly seven weeks after the first yellow fever vaccination. These receptors were collected from a man younger than 30 who received the YFV17D yellow fever vaccine.

This clonotype was counted only a few times. This sequence joins TRBV15 and TRBJ1-1; a possible D gene is TRBD1 (5 bases). This CDR3 spans 14 amino acids. Germline V gene data show CDR1 as LNHNV and CDR2 as YYDKDF (reference sequence). Between the trimmed V and J ends, which lost 0 bases and 10 bases, there was a span of 15 bases. The CDR3 DNA sequence: TGTGCCACCAGCAGAGATCATGGGACCGAGAGAGCTTTCTTT. This codes for CATSRDHGTERAFF.

This clonotype was seen only a few times. This chain connects TRBV20-1 to TRBJ2-7, with D possibly called TRBD1 or TRBD2 (6 bases each). The CDR3 is 13 residues long. The germline V gene encodes CDR1 DFQATT and CDR2 SNEGSKA (reference sequence). Trimming took off 4 bases at V and 3 bases at J, with 13 bases between the two ends. Here the CDR3 reads CSANGGGRYEQYF. The CDR3 DNA sequence: TGCAGTGCTAACGGAGGGGGACGCTACGAGCAGTACTTC.

This clonotype has only a few counts. DNA of the CDR3: TGCAGTGCTAGTGCAGTTCGGTTCACTGAAGCTTTCTTT. Residues: CSASAVRFTEAFF. V usage is TRBV20-1 and J usage is TRBJ1-1; D gene ambiguous. The CDR3 has 13 amino acids. The germline gives CDR1 DFQATT, CDR2 SNEGSKA (reference sequence). V was clipped by 3 bases and J by 4 bases, with 12 bases between them.

The V gene is TRBV4-3, the J gene TRBJ2-3; possibly TRBD2 for D (5 bases). Germline loops: CDR1 LGHNA, CDR2 YSLEER. This CDR3 comprises 15 residues. Trimming cost V 1 base and J 4 bases, with 12 bases left between them. This CDR3 is CASSQVGRGADTQYF. The CDR3 DNA follows: TGCGCCAGCAGCCAAGTCGGCCGGGGTGCAGATACGCAGTATTTT.

The J gene is TRBJ1-5, the V gene TRBV12-3 or TRBV12-4, with 9 bases fitting TRBD1. Trimming cost V 8 bases and J 4 bases; bases outside gene matches: 3. The CDR3 consists of 13 residues. The CDR3 protein is CASGQGPNQPQHF. CDR3 bases: TGTGCCAGCGGACAGGGGCCGAATCAGCCCCAGCATTTT.

This clonotype was detected a few times. This chain links TRBV27 with TRBJ2-5; 7 bases align to TRBD1. The J segment lost 5 bases and the V segment lost 4 bases, leaving 10 bases of the junction unmatched. Germline lookup yields CDR1 MNHEY and CDR2 SMNVEV (reference sequence). This CDR3 has 15 residues. The CDR3 sequence is CASSYLPTGRETQYF. The DNA for the CDR3 is TGTGCCAGCAGTTACCTACCGACAGGGCGGGAGACCCAGTACTTC.

This clonotype appeared a few times. The chain couples TRBV6-1 to TRBJ2-7, with D perhaps TRBD1 (5 bases). The CDR3 extends over 13 amino acids. CDR1 and CDR2 (germline): MNHNS, SASEGT. V dropped 6 bases and J dropped 4 bases, with 13 bases sitting between them. The DNA for the CDR3 is TGTGCCAGCAGGGAGCAGGGTGGGTACGAGCAGTACTTC. Translating it yields CASREQGGYEQYF.

This clonotype was picked up many times. This chain joins TRBV5-1 and TRBJ1-1; perhaps TRBD1 as D (6 bases). The CDR3 length is 15 residues. Trimming took 4 bases from V and 4 from J, leaving 17 bases between them. CDR1 is SGHRS, CDR2 YFSETQ, per germline. CDR3 loop: CASSRDGGLSTEAFF. Written as DNA, the CDR3 is TGCGCCAGCAGCCGAGACGGGGGGCTGAGCACTGAAGCTTTCTTT.

The chain combines TRBV5-1 with TRBJ2-1, with D perhaps being TRBD1 or TRBD2 (5 bases each). The CDR3 loop spans 13 amino acids. The germline V gene encodes CDR1 SGHRS and CDR2 YFSETQ. Trimming cost V 0 bases and J 6 bases, with 7 bases left between them. The CDR3 coding sequence is TGCGCCAGCAGCTTGGTAGGGACCAATGAGCAGTTCTTC. Translating it yields CASSLVGTNEQFF.

The V call is TRBV5-1, the J call TRBJ2-5; 8 bases match TRBD1. Trimming removed 0 bases from V and 4 bases from J; junction bases left unmatched: 5. This CDR3 contains 15 residues. In germline, CDR1 is SGHRS, CDR2 YFSETQ. Written as DNA, the CDR3 is TGCGCCAGCAGCTTGGCCAGGGGGCCGGGAGAGACCCAGTACTTC. Translating gives CASSLARGPGETQYF. Based on the CDR3 plus reference TRBV5-1 and TRBJ2-5, the full variable domain is KAGVTQTPRYLIKTRGQQVTLSCSPISGHRSVSWYQQTPGQGLQFLFEYFSETQRNKGNFPGRFSGRQFSNSRSEMNVSTLELGDSALYLCASSLARGPGETQYFGPGTRLLVL.

This clonotype has ten or more counts. The V and J genes are TRBV5-1 and TRBJ2-3; D might be TRBD2 (6 bases). The CDR3 is 16 residues long. The V gene lost 0 bases and the J gene lost 1 base, with 12 bases spanning the gap. The germline V gene has CDR1 SGHRS and CDR2 YFSETQ. CDR3 sequence: CASSLALGGGTDTQYF. CDR3 sequence (DNA): TGCGCCAGCAGCTTGGCCCTGGGCGGGGGCACAGATACGCAGTATTTT.

The V and J genes are TRBV29-1 and TRBJ2-3; the match to TRBD2 covers 8 bases. Germline V lookup: CDR1 SQVTM, CDR2 ANQGSEA. The CDR3 length is 13 residues. In DNA, the CDR3 is TGCAGGGTTAGCGGGGAGCTCACAGATACGCAGTATTTT. Its translation: CRVSGELTDTQYF.

This clonotype was detected only a few times. The chain employs TRBV27 and TRBJ2-5, with 9 positions matching TRBD2. Germline V lookup: CDR1 MNHEY, CDR2 SMNVEV (reference sequence). The CDR3 runs to 15 residues. J lost 0 bases, V lost 6 bases, and 5 bases had no gene match. The CDR3 protein is CASRVAGGHQETQYF. The CDR3 nucleotides read TGTGCCAGCAGGGTGGCGGGGGGGCACCAAGAGACCCAGTACTTC.

In its sample, this clonotype was seen a few times. This chain uses TRBV14 with TRBJ2-7; 10 bases are a match to TRBD1. The ends lost 4 bases at V and 5 bases at J; junction bases unmatched: 2. CDR3 length: 13 residues. Germline V gene sequence: CDR1 SGHDN, CDR2 FVKESK. The CDR3 loop reads CASSRQGAHEQYF. DNA of the CDR3: TGTGCCAGCAGCCGACAGGGGGCCCACGAGCAGTACTTC.

The chain employs TRBV5-6 and TRBJ2-7; D remains unclear. The CDR3 consists of 14 residues. V gave up 3 bases and J gave up 2 bases, with 12 bases separating them. The germline CDR1 and CDR2 sequences are SGHDT and YYEEEE. CDR3 sequence (DNA): TGTGCCAGCAGCTGGACGGGCGATACCTACGAGCAGTACGTC. It yields the protein CASSWTGDTYEQYV.

This sequence joins TRBV7-9 and TRBJ2-1; 7 bases line up with TRBD1. After removal of 8 bases from V and 10 bases from J, the junction contained 14 bases not matched to a gene. The CDR3 totals 14 residues. CDR1 SEHNR and CDR2 FQNEAQ come from the germline V gene (reference sequence). CDR3 amino acids: CASYWGQPLIEQFF. The CDR3 DNA sequence: TGTGCCAGCTACTGGGGACAGCCCCTCATAGAGCAGTTCTTC.

There are a few counts of this clonotype. J is TRBJ1-5 and V is TRBV18; D is unresolved. CDR3 length equals 16 residues. Trimming pared 6 bases from V and 4 bases from J, leaving 19 bases between. Germline CDR1 KGHSH, CDR2 LQKENI. Written as DNA, the CDR3 is TGTGCCAGCTCTCCCCCGGGCTCCGAACGGAATCAGCCCCAGCATTTT. Protein: CASSPPGSERNQPQHF.

This chain connects TRBV7-3 to TRBJ2-1, with D possibly TRBD1 on 5 matching bases. V was shortened by 5 bases and J by 5 bases, with 19 bases between the two germline ends. The CDR3 is 16 amino acids. Germline values: CDR1 SGHTA, CDR2 FQGTGA. The DNA of the CDR3 is TGTGCCAGCAGCCCATATAGTGGCAGGGAAAACAATGAGCAGTTCTTC. It translates to CASSPYSGRENNEQFF.

This clonotype was picked up a small number of times. This chain links TRBV29-1 with TRBJ2-3; D not resolved. The ends were cut back, 3 bases at V and 3 bases at J, with 10 bases in the middle. CDR1 is SQVTM and CDR2 is ANQGSEA in the germline V gene. This CDR3 spans 13 amino acids. The CDR3 sequence is CSVERLLTDTQYF. The CDR3 DNA sequence: TGCAGCGTTGAGAGATTGTTAACAGATACGCAGTATTTT.

The DNA for the CDR3 is TGTGCCAGCAGCTCCCTCGGGACTGAAGCTTTCTTT. This sequence encodes CASSSLGTEAFF. This chain joins TRBV13 and TRBJ1-1; no firm D call. The CDR3 is 12 amino acids. V was clipped by 4 bases and J by 5 bases, with 8 bases between them. CDR1 PRHDT and CDR2 FYEKMQ come from the germline V gene (reference sequence).

V and J are TRBV12-3 or TRBV12-4 and TRBJ2-5; 7 nucleotides agree with TRBD2. The CDR3 contains 13 residues. The J segment lost 3 bases and the V segment lost 7 bases, leaving 5 bases of the junction unmatched. The CDR3 sequence: CASTGTKKETQYF. In DNA form, the CDR3 reads TGTGCCAGCACCGGGACTAAAAAAGAGACCCAGTACTTC.

There are many counts of this clonotype. In DNA, the CDR3 is TGCAGTGCTCGGTTTGGTGTTTGGGGACAGGGGGTCCCGCCCCAGCATTTT. This gives the protein CSARFGVWGQGVPPQHF. The genes are TRBV20-1 and TRBJ1-5, with 11 nucleotides matching TRBD1. This CDR3 is built from 17 residues. The germline gives CDR1 DFQATT, CDR2 SNEGSKA (reference sequence). Trimming took 5 bases from V and 9 from J; bases not matched to a gene: 18.

The V and J genes are TRBV29-1 and TRBJ2-3; D gene uncertain. CDR1 is SQVTM, CDR2 ANQGSEA, per germline. Trimming stripped 6 bases from V and 2 bases from J, with 12 bases between. This CDR3 has 13 amino acids. The CDR3 loop is CSVGRSATDTQYF. The CDR3 coding sequence is TGCAGCGTCGGACGATCTGCCACAGATACGCAGTATTTT.

This clonotype came up a few times. J is TRBJ1-2 and V is TRBV5-4; a possible D gene is TRBD1 (6 bases). There are 17 residues in the CDR3. The germline CDR1 and CDR2 sequences are SGHNT and YYREEE (reference sequence). The V end was cut by 4 bases, the J end by 0 bases, with 19 bases between. The CDR3 coding sequence is TGTGCCAGCAGCCACCGGGACAAGGGGGTGGCTAACTATGGCTACACCTTC. The encoded protein is CASSHRDKGVANYGYTF. Together with reference TRBV5-4 and TRBJ1-2, the CDR3 gives the full variable domain: ETGVTQSPTHLIKTRGQQVTLRCSSQSGHNTVSWYQQALGQGPQFIFQYYREEENGRGNFPPRFSGLQFPNYSSELNVNALELDDSALYLCASSHRDKGVANYGYTFGSGTRLTVV.

This sequence joins TRBV12-3 or TRBV12-4 and TRBJ2-2, with 9 bases matching TRBD1. V trimming: 6 bases; J trimming: 6 bases; junction bases outside the gene matches: 5. There are 14 residues in the CDR3. Written as DNA, the CDR3 is TGTGCCAGCAGACCCTGGACAGGGGCCGGGGAGCTGTTTTTT. This encodes CASRPWTGAGELFF.

A few counts support this clonotype. V is TRBV28 and J is TRBJ1-3, with D unresolved. Trimming took off 6 bases at V and 4 bases at J, with 4 bases between the two ends. Germline V gene data show CDR1 as MDHEN and CDR2 as SYDVKM. The CDR3 covers 11 residues. CDR3 nucleotide sequence: TGTGCCAGCAGAGGAGGAAACACCATATATTTT. Protein product: CASRGGNTIYF.

This clonotype was found a few times. The V call is TRBV12-3 or TRBV12-4, the J call TRBJ1-5; TRBD1 matches 8 bases. V was pared by 4 bases and J by 3 bases, with 2 bases of the junction left unmatched. CDR3 length: 14 amino acids. The CDR3: CASSYRGSNQPQHF. In DNA, the CDR3 is TGTGCCAGCAGTTACAGGGGGTCCAATCAGCCCCAGCATTTT.

This clonotype was observed a handful of times. This chain uses TRBV6-1 with TRBJ1-1; D not resolved. Germline CDR1 and CDR2: MNHNS and SASEGT. CDR3 length equals 13 residues. With 6 bases removed from V and 1 base from J, the gap between germline ends came to 9 bases. CDR3 nucleotide sequence: TGTGCCAGCAGCGAGGGTAGGAACACTGAAGCTTTCTTT. Translating gives CASSEGRNTEAFF.

This clonotype was counted a few times. The chain combines TRBV5-1 with TRBJ2-3, with unresolved D. Germline-derived CDR1 and CDR2 are SGHRS and YFSETQ. The CDR3 is 14 residues long. V lost 3 bases, J lost 1 base, and 9 bases lay in between. CDR3 residues: CASSSRLGTDTQYF. The CDR3 bases are TGCGCCAGCAGCTCCCGACTGGGCACAGATACGCAGTATTTT.